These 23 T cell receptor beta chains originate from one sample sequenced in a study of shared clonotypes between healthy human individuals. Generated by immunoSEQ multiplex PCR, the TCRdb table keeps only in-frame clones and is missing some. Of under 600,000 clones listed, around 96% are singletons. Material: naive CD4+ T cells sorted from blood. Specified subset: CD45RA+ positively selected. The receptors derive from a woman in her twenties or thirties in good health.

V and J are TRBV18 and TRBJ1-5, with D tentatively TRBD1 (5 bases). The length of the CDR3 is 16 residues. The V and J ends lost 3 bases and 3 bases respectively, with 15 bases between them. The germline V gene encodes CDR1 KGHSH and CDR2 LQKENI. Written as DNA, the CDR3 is TGTGCCAGCTCACCCGGGACCACCGCCGTCAATCAGCCCCAGCATTTT. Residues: CASSPGTTAVNQPQHF.

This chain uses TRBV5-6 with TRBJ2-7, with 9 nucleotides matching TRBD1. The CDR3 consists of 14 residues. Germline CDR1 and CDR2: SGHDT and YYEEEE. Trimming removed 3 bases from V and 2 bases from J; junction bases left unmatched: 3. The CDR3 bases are TGTGCCAGCAGCTACAGGGGGCCCACCTACGAGCAGTACTTC. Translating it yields CASSYRGPTYEQYF. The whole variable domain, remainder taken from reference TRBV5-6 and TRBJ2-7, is DAGVTQSPTHLIKTRGQQVTLRCSPKSGHDTVSWYQQALGQGPQFIFQYYEEEERQRGNFPDRFSGHQFPNYSSELNVNALLLGDSALYLCASSYRGPTYEQYFGPGTRLTVT.

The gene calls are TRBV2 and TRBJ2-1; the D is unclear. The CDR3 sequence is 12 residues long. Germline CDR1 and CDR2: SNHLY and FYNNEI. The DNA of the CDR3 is TGTGCAAGCGCGTCCGGTGGTGGAGAGCAGTTCTTC. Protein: CASASGGGEQFF.

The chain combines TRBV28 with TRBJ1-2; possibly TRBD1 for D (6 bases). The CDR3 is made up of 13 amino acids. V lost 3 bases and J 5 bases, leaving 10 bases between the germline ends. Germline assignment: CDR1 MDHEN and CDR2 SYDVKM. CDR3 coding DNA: TGTGCCAGCAGTTTTAACAGGGTTTATGGCTACACCTTC. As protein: CASSFNRVYGYTF.

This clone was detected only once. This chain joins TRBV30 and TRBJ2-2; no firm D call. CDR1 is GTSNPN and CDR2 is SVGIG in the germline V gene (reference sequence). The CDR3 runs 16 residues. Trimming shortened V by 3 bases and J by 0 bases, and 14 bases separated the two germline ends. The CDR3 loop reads CAWSVSVLSNTGELFF. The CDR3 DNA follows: TGTGCCTGGAGCGTGTCGGTATTATCGAACACCGGGGAGCTGTTTTTT.

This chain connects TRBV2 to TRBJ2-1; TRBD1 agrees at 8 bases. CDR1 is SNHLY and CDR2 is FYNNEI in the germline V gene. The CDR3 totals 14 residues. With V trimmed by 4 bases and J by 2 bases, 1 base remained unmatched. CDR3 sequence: CASSGDRTYNEQFF. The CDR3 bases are TGTGCCAGCAGTGGGGACAGGACCTACAATGAGCAGTTCTTC. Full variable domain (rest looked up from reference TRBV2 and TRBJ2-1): EPEVTQTPSHQVTQMGQEVILRCVPISNHLYFYWYRQILGQKVEFLVSFYNNEISEKSEIFDDQFSVERPDGSNFTLKIRSTKLEDSAMYFCASSGDRTYNEQFFGPGTRLTVL.

CDR3 amino acids: CASTPRGLSYEQYF. CDR3 nucleotide sequence: TGTGCCAGCACACCCAGGGGACTGTCCTACGAGCAGTACTTC. The gene calls are TRBV5-5 and TRBJ2-7; D assignment may be TRBD1 or TRBD2 (6 bases each). CDR1 is SGHKS, CDR2 YYEKEE, per germline (reference sequence). The V gene lost 6 bases and the J gene lost 1 base, with 14 bases spanning the gap. The CDR3 extends over 14 amino acids.

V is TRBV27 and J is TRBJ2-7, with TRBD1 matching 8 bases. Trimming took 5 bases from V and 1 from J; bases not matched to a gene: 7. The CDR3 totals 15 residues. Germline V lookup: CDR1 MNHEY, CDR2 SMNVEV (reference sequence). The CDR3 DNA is TGTGCCAGCAGTCGCACCGGGACAGGATCCTACGAGCAGTACTTC. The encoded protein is CASSRTGTGSYEQYF.

Here the CDR3 reads CASSLLDRSSYEQYF. For the CDR3, the DNA is TGTGCCAGCAGTTTACTGGACAGGAGCTCCTACGAGCAGTACTTC. The J gene is TRBJ2-7, the V gene TRBV28, with 7 positions matching TRBD1. Germline V gene data show CDR1 as MDHEN and CDR2 as SYDVKM. The CDR3 sequence is 15 residues long. V shed 2 bases and J 0 bases; nucleotides not matched to a gene: 4.

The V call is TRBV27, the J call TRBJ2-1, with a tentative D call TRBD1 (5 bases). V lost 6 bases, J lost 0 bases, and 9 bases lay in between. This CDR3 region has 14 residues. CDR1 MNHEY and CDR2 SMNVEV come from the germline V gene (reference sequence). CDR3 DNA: TGTGCCAGCAGGACAGTCAGCTCCTACAATGAGCAGTTCTTC. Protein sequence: CASRTVSSYNEQFF.

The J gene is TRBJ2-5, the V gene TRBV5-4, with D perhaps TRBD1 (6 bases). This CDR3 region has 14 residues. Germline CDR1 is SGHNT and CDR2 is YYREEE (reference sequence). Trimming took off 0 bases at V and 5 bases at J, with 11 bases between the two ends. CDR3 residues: CASSLDRARETQYF. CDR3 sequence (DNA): TGTGCCAGCAGCTTGGACAGGGCCCGGGAGACCCAGTACTTC.

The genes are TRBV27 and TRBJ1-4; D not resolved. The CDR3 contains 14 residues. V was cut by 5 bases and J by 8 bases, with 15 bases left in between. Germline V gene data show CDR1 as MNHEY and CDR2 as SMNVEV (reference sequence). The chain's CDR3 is CASSTSGSGEKLFF. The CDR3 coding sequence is TGTGCCAGCAGTACCTCGGGGTCAGGCGAAAAACTGTTTTTT.

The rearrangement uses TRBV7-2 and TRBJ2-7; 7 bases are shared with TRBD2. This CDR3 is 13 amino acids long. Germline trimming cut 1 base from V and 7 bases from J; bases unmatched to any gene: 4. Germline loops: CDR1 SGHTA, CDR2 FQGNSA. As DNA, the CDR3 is TGTGCCAGCAGCTTAGAACTAGCGCTTGAGCAGTACTTC. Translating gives CASSLELALEQYF. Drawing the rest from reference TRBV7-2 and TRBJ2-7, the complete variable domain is GAGVSQSPSNKVTEKGKDVELRCDPISGHTALYWYRQSLGQGLEFLIYFQGNSAPDKSGLPSDRFSAERTGGSVSTLTIQRTQQEDSAVYLCASSLELALEQYFGPGTRLTVT.

The DNA for the CDR3 is TGTGCCATAGGAAAAAGGGACAGGGGTAACACCGGGGAGCTGTTTTTT. It is translated as CAIGKRDRGNTGELFF. The V gene is TRBV5-4, the J gene TRBJ2-2; 10 bases fit TRBD1. CDR3 size: 16 residues. Germline loops: CDR1 SGHNT, CDR2 YYREEE (reference sequence). After removal of 9 bases from V and 2 bases from J, the junction contained 10 bases not matched to a gene.

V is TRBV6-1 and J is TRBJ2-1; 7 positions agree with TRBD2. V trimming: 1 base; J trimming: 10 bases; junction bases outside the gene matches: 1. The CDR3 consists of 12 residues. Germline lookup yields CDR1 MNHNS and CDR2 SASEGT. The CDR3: CASSEEGLEQFF. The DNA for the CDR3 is TGTGCCAGCAGTGAAGAGGGACTAGAGCAGTTCTTC.

CDR3 sequence: CASRRGRGEGEQFF. The CDR3 DNA reads as TGCGCCAGCAGGCGCGGGAGAGGAGAGGGTGAGCAGTTCTTC. This chain joins TRBV5-1 and TRBJ2-1, with 7 bases aligning to TRBD2. CDR3 size: 14 residues. The germline CDR1 and CDR2 sequences are SGHRS and YFSETQ. With 5 bases clipped from V and 9 bases from J, the junction kept 11 bases outside the gene matches. The variable domain in full, with the rest retrieved from reference TRBV5-1 and TRBJ2-1, is KAGVTQTPRYLIKTRGQQVTLSCSPISGHRSVSWYQQTPGQGLQFLFEYFSETQRNKGNFPGRFSGRQFSNSRSEMNVSTLELGDSALYLCASRRGRGEGEQFFGPGTRLTVL.

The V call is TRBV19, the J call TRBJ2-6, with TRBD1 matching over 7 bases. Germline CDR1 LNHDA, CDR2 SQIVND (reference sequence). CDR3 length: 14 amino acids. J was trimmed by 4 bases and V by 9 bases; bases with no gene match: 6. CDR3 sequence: CASRQGAGANVLTF. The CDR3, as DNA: TGTGCCAGCAGACAGGGAGCCGGGGCCAACGTCCTGACTTTC.

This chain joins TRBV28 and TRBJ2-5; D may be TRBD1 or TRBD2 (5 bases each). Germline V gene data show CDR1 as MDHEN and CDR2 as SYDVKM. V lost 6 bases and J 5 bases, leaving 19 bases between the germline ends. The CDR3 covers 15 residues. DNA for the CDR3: TGTGCCAGCAGAGAAAGTGGGGGTGTGTGGGAGACCCAGTACTTC. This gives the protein CASRESGGVWETQYF.

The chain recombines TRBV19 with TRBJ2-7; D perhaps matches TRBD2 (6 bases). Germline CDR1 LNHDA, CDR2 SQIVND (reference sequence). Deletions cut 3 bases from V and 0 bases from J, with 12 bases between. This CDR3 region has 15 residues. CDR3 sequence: CASSIDGSGSYEQYF. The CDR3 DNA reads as TGTGCCAGTAGTATCGACGGGAGTGGCTCCTACGAGCAGTACTTC. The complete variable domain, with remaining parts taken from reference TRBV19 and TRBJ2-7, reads DGGITQSPKYLFRKEGQNVTLSCEQNLNHDAMYWYRQDPGQGLRLIYYSQIVNDFQKGDIAEGYSVSREKKESFPLTVTSAQKNPTAFYLCASSIDGSGSYEQYFGPGTRLTVT.

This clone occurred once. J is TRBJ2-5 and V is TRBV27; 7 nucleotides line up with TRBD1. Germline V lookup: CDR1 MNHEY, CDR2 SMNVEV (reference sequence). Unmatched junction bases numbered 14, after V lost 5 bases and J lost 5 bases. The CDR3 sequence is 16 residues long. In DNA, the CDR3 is TGTGCCAGCAGTCCGCGACAGGGTGGGGTTGGGGAGACCCAGTACTTC. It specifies CASSPRQGGVGETQYF.

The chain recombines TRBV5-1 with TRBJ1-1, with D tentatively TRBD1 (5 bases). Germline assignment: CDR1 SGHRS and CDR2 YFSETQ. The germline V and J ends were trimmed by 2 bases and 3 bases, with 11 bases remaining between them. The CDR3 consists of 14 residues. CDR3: CASSFWGGDTEAFF. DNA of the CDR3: TGCGCCAGCAGCTTTTGGGGGGGAGACACTGAAGCTTTCTTT.

The CDR3 region is CASRNGRQGVTGELFF. As DNA, the CDR3 is TGCGCCAGCAGGAATGGCAGGCAGGGAGTGACCGGGGAGCTGTTTTTT. The chain carries TRBV4-1 and TRBJ2-2; D tentatively reads TRBD1 or TRBD2 (5 bases each). From germline, CDR1 is MGHRA and CDR2 YSYEKL. V lost 6 bases and J lost 5, with 19 bases in between. The CDR3 is made up of 16 amino acids.

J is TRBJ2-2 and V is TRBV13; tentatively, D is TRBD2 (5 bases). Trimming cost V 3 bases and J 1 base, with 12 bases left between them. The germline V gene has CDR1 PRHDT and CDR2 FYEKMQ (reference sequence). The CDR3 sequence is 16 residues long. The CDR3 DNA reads TGTGCCAGCAGCTTCAGAGGGAAATTGAACACCGGGGAGCTGTTTTTT. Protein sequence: CASSFRGKLNTGELFF.